A selection of T cell receptor beta chains follows, all from one sample in a study of blood T cell repertoires in COVID-19. Generated by immunoSEQ multiplex PCR, the TCRdb table keeps only in-frame clones and is missing some. Counted here are about 230,000 clones, more than 80% occurring once; the ten biggest clones make up roughly 2.6%. Source material: peripheral blood. These TCRs come from a young man with COVID-19, enrolled during active disease. Each CDR3 is given with its conserved first and last residue. D genes are given only for firm matches. Clone size, where shown, is once, few, many, or a class for clones that have expanded.

D gene | J gene | clone size | V gene | CDR3 DNA | CDR3 protein
NA | TRBJ1-5 | NA | TRBV19 | TGTGCCAGTAGTATTTGGGGACATGATCAGCCCCAGCATTTT | CASSIWGHDQPQHF
NA | TRBJ1-1 | NA | TRBV27 | TGTGCCAGCAGTCCCAGGCCTGCCAACACTGAAGCTTTCTTT | CASSPRPANTEAFF
TRBD2 | TRBJ2-1 | few | TRBV6-5 | TGTGCCAGCAGTTTAGGACTAGCGGGGGCTACGAAGCAGTTCTTC | CASSLGLAGATKQFF
NA | TRBJ1-2 | NA | TRBV6-5 | TGTGCCAGCAGTTACACAGGACGGATCTATGGCTACACCTTC | CASSYTGRIYGYTF
NA | TRBJ1-2 | NA | TRBV27 | TGTGCCAGCAGTTTATTACAGCAGAACTATGGCTACACCTTC | CASSLLQQNYGYTF
NA | TRBJ1-6 | NA | TRBV6-5 | TGTGCCAGCAGTTACTCGATGGGGGGTGGACCCCTCCACTTT | CASSYSMGGGPLHF
NA | TRBJ1-3 | NA | TRBV10-3 | TGTGCCATCAGTCGTTCGTCTGGAAACACCATATATTTT | CAISRSSGNTIYF
NA | TRBJ2-1 | NA | TRBV19 | TGTGCCAGTAGTAAACAGCTTTACACAACCTACAATGAGCAGTTCTTC | CASSKQLYTTYNEQFF
NA | TRBJ2-7 | NA | TRBV7-2 | TGTGCCAGCAGCTTAGGGAGGGCGGGATCCTACGAGCAGTACTTC | CASSLGRAGSYEQYF
TRBD1 | TRBJ1-2 | NA | TRBV5-4 | TGTGCCAGCAGCTTGGGACAGGGGCTCGCGGGCTACACCTTC | CASSLGQGLAGYTF
TRBD2 | TRBJ2-7 | NA | TRBV11-2 | TGTGCCAGCAGGGTCCTAGCGGTGGCCTACGAGCAGTACTTC | CASRVLAVAYEQYF
TRBD1 | TRBJ1-6 | NA | TRBV5-1 | TGCGCCAGCAGCTTACAGGGGGCGCAAAATTCACCCCTCCACTTT | CASSLQGAQNSPLHF
TRBD1 | TRBJ1-3 | NA | TRBV11-2 | TGTGCCAGCAGGGACAGGCTATTCTCTGGAAACACCATATATTTT | CASRDRLFSGNTIYF
NA | TRBJ2-1 | NA | TRBV7-2 | TGTGCCAGCAGCTCCCTGGGGGCCGACAATGAGCAGTTCTTC | CASSSLGADNEQFF
TRBD1 | TRBJ2-7 | NA | TRBV27 | TGTGCCAGCAGTTCCCTGACAGGGAACGAGCAGTACTTC | CASSSLTGNEQYF
TRBD2 | TRBJ2-7 | NA | TRBV18 | TGTGCCAGCTCACCACACGGCGGGACTAGCGGGAGTAGTCGGCTCCACGAGCAGTACTTC | CASSPHGGTSGSSRLHEQYF
NA | TRBJ2-1 | NA | TRBV2 | TGTGCCAGCAGCGTCGGACTCCACTACAATGAGCAGTTCTTC | CASSVGLHYNEQFF
TRBD2 | TRBJ2-7 | NA | TRBV7-2 | TGTGCCAGCAGCCTAGCGTCTAGCGGGAGGCCGGGCGAGCAGTACTTC | CASSLASSGRPGEQYF
NA | TRBJ1-3 | NA | TRBV4-3 | TGCGCCAGCAGCCAAGTCGGAGGGACTACTGGAAACACCATATATTTT | CASSQVGGTTGNTIYF
NA | TRBJ1-5 | NA | TRBV6-5 | TGTGCCAGCAGCTCCGGGCAGGGGCATCAGCCCCAGCATTTT | CASSSGQGHQPQHF
NA | TRBJ1-1 | NA | TRBV9 | TGTGCCAGCAGCGCCAGGGGCAGCGGCACTGAAGCTTTCTTT | CASSARGSGTEAFF
NA | TRBJ1-1 | NA | TRBV28 | TGTGCCAGCAGTTTAGGACACCTCACTGAAGCTTTCTTT | CASSLGHLTEAFF